This TCR beta chain was documented in a study of T cell clonality in common variable immunodeficiency (dated by TCRdb to 2015 to 2017). Equivalent amounts of genomic DNA from CVID and control samples were used as sequencing input. For every sample, a 60 bp segment covering the rearranged TCRbeta CDR3 region was amplified and then sequenced. TCRbeta amplification used the immunoSEQ assay, a bias-corrected multiplex PCR with high-throughput sequencing. The paper's processing steps were these. Every unique nucleotide sequence was considered a clone and was annotated with V, D and J genes, copy number and frequency. Sequences were labeled productive if in frame, and non-productive if out of frame or containing stop codons. Clonality was calculated from Shannon's entropy as previously described. Mean CDR3 Kyte-Doolittle hydropathy was derived from the predicted amino acid sequences of productive clones. The R hclust function was used to hierarchically cluster scaled V gene usage with Manhattan distance and complete linkage. Clone sharing by CDR3 amino acid sequence was assessed by resampling 12 repertoires per group over 100 rounds. Repertoires were searched for 70 published EBV-specific and a few hundred published CMV-specific TCRbeta sequences. A couple of CVID samples that yielded fewer than 10,000 sequences were excluded from the analysis, so approximately 40 CVID repertoires were retained. In its TCRdb copy, this immuneACCESS table keeps in-frame sequences only and misses some clones. Where compared with another copy, unresolved V genes explain less than half of these, and the others have no known cause. V, J and clone size are taken as reported in that table, and D and trimming were inferred from the DNA itself. The table shows about 37,000 clones here, with no singletons. Around 1% of the sample comes from the top ten.

This clone was counted many times. Its binding antigen is unknown. With the read ending 3 residues before the CDR3 end, the germline J gene is used to fill in that end. Predominantly Caucasian heritage was noted among both the CVID patients and the healthy controls. Heparinized peripheral whole blood samples of about 5 to 9 ml were collected from each donor. Genomic DNA from adults with common variable immune deficiency (CVID) and from healthy adult controls was the source for sequencing TCRbeta CDR3 repertoires. The control group was made up of about 22 healthy adult volunteers (about ten male and some twelve female) whose ages ranged from about 20 to 66 years, with a mean age of around 30. Diluted blood was subjected to density centrifugation over Hypaque 1077 or Ficoll-Paque for isolation of peripheral blood mononuclear cells. Genomic DNA was extracted from unsorted mononuclear cells by Qiagen column purification or by a centrifugation-based method.

Results the study describes overall, beyond this receptor: Even though DNA input was the same, control samples had an average of about 90,000 unique sequences each, compared with approximately 30,000 in CVID samples. TCRbeta clonality was higher in CVID subjects than in healthy controls (t-test p = 0.018), and the increase was most characteristic of about a third of subjects. Healthy controls shared more TCRbeta clones with each other than CVID subjects shared among themselves (p < 0.0001). CVID TCRbeta sequences reportedly showed fewer deletions and N-nucleotide insertions and lacked highly modified clones with 13 or more V deletions. According to the authors, figuring out what caused the increased clonality in CVID would require sequencing the repertoires of T cell subpopulations. Correlations between repertoire features and clinical complications were limited by patient heterogeneity within the CVID cohort.

There are 13 amino acids in the CDR3, from cysteine to phenylalanine inclusive. Shown are 30 bases from within the CDR3, in frame from base 1. The V end loses 8 bases and the J end loses 3 bases, and a stretch of 16 bases separates them. CDR1 and CDR2 are drawn from the germline V gene: SQVTM, ANQGSEA. Sequenced input: peripheral blood mononuclear cells. The receptor comes from a person aged 18-70 years in good health. The chain is assembled from TRBV29-1 and TRBJ1-1; matching of 5 bases hints at TRBD1 as the D gene. For the CDR3, the sequence is CSSTVRGDTEAFF. The covered CDR3 bases are TGCAGCTCCACCGTGCGGGGGGACACTGAA. Joined to the reference TRBV29-1 and TRBJ1-1 proteins, this CDR3 gives the full variable domain: SAVISQKPSRDICQRGTSLTIQCQVDSQVTMMFWYRQQPGQSLTLIATANQGSEATYESGFVIDKFPISRPNLTFSTLTVSNMSPEDSSIYLCSSTVRGDTEAFFGQGTRLTVV.